What follows is one TCR beta chain and its context. V shed 2 bases and J 7 bases; nucleotides not matched to a gene: 7. Per the germline V gene, CDR1 is MDHEN and CDR2 is SYDVKM. The CDR3 contains 15 residues. This record belongs to a study of blood T cell repertoires in COVID-19. As handled by the study authors: How many nucleated cells were present was estimated from reference gene primer amplification. Clones were read by immunoSEQ multiplex PCR, and TCRdb kept only the in-frame ones, dropping some. V and J calls and clone size are copied from that table; D and trimming were computed from the DNA. This sample has over 45,000 clones, with approximately 86% found just once.

This sequence originates from a man aged 40-55 years with COVID-19, enrolled during active disease. Sequenced material: peripheral blood. The rearrangement links TRBV28 to TRBJ1-4; 7 positions agree with TRBD1. This chain's CDR3 is CASSLTGTAREKLFF. CDR3 coding DNA: TGTGCCAGCAGTTTAACCGGGACAGCACGTGAAAAACTGTTTTTT.